Below are 27 T cell receptor beta chains sequenced from a single sample in a study of cytomegalovirus exposure and HLA in healthy donors. In the PCR, 60 Vbeta and 13 Jbeta primers were used. The table came from immunoSEQ multiplex PCR; TCRdb's copy has only in-frame clones and leaves some out. This table has approximately 180,000 clones, 77% appearing once. The sequencing sample was made of PBMCs. The receptor source for this set is an older woman in good health and CMV-seropositive.

This chain joins TRBV7-3 and TRBJ2-3, with TRBD2 matching 10 bases. Trimming cost V 5 bases and J 2 bases; bases outside gene matches: 7. From germline, CDR1 is SGHTA and CDR2 FQGTGA. The CDR3 is 16 residues long. DNA for the CDR3: TGTGCCAGCAGCAAAAATAGCGGGGGGTACACAGATACGCAGTATTTT. Translation: CASSKNSGGYTDTQYF.

The chain is built from TRBV9 and TRBJ1-1; 10 nucleotides line up with TRBD1. CDR1 SGDLS and CDR2 YYNGEE come from the germline V gene. CDR3 size: 14 residues. Trimming at V came to 3 bases and at J to 6 bases, leaving 5 bases not matched to a gene. The CDR3 is CASSATGQGAEAFF. The CDR3 DNA reads TGTGCCAGCAGCGCTACCGGACAGGGGGCTGAAGCTTTCTTT.

The rearrangement uses TRBV5-1 and TRBJ2-3, with 9 bases lining up with TRBD1. The CDR3 is 15 amino acids. With V trimmed by 4 bases and J by 5 bases, 8 bases remained unmatched. Looked up from germline, CDR1 is SGHRS and CDR2 is YFSETQ. CDR3 region: CASSLLDRGVDTQYF. The CDR3 DNA reads TGCGCCAGCAGCCTCTTAGACAGGGGGGTAGATACGCAGTATTTT.

This clone was found once. V usage is TRBV27 and J usage is TRBJ1-6; TRBD1 might be the D (5 bases). Germline-derived CDR1 and CDR2 are MNHEY and SMNVEV (reference sequence). This CDR3 has 13 residues. V was trimmed by 7 bases and J by 7 bases, leaving 11 bases between them. This CDR3 reads CASTLGRNSPLHF. In nucleotides, the CDR3 is TGTGCCAGCACCTTGGGGCGCAATTCACCCCTCCACTTT.

This clone occurred a few times. J is TRBJ1-6 and V is TRBV25-1, with D possibly TRBD1 on 6 matching bases. CDR1 and CDR2 from the germline V gene are MGHDK and SYGVNS. V dropped 7 bases and J dropped 5 bases, with 12 bases sitting between them. This CDR3 contains 14 residues. This chain's CDR3 is CASMPTGNNSPLHF. The CDR3 nucleotides are TGTGCCAGCATGCCCACAGGGAATAATTCACCCCTCCACTTT.

V is TRBV9 and J is TRBJ2-5; D unclear. Germline V gene sequence: CDR1 SGDLS, CDR2 YYNGEE. Deletions cut 0 bases from V and 2 bases from J, with 8 bases between. The CDR3 consists of 14 residues. As DNA, the CDR3 is TGTGCCAGCAGCGTAGGAGTCGGTCAAGAGACCCAGTACTTC. Translated, it gives CASSVGVGQETQYF.

The sample holds a few counts of this clone. The CDR3 reads CASRKGGSTEAFF. CDR3 nucleotide sequence: TGCGCCAGCAGGAAGGGAGGGAGCACTGAAGCTTTCTTT. The V gene is TRBV4-3, the J gene TRBJ1-1; D uncertain. V was trimmed by 6 bases and J by 4 bases, leaving 12 bases between them. CDR1 is LGHNA, CDR2 YSLEER, per germline. The CDR3 length is 13 residues.

V gene TRBV4-3 combines with J gene TRBJ2-1, with 9 nucleotides matching TRBD2. Per germline, CDR1 LGHNA and CDR2 YSLEER. J gave up 8 bases and V 0 bases, and 5 bases lay outside the gene matches. The length of the CDR3 is 15 residues. CDR3 in DNA: TGCGCCAGCAGCCAAGATCGGCTAGCGGGGTATGAGCAGTTCTTC. It encodes CASSQDRLAGYEQFF.

V and J are TRBV6-6 and TRBJ1-2, with TRBD1 identical over 8 bases. CDR3 size: 15 residues. Germline V gene lookup returns CDR1 MNHNY and CDR2 SVGAGI (reference sequence). V trimming: 2 bases; J trimming: 8 bases; junction bases outside the gene matches: 10. The CDR3 is CASSYNQGAPRGYTF. CDR3 nucleotide sequence: TGTGCCAGCAGTTACAATCAGGGGGCCCCTAGGGGCTACACCTTC.

This clone turned up a few times. Germline and junction disagree at one end, which may indicate a read error. The V gene is TRBV4-3, the J gene TRBJ2-6, with TRBD2 as a possible D gene (6 bases). There are 19 residues in the CDR3. CDR1 is LGHNA, CDR2 YSLEER, per germline. The CDR3 DNA follows: TGCGCCAGCAGCCAAGATCCTAATAGCGGACTCTCTGGGGCCAACGGCCTGACTTTC. Its translation is CASSQDPNSGLSGANGLTF.

The genes are TRBV7-9 and TRBJ2-6; the D gene is possibly TRBD2 (6 bases). The CDR3 runs to 16 residues. From germline, CDR1 is SEHNR and CDR2 FQNEAQ (reference sequence). Trimming stripped 3 bases from V and 1 base from J, with 10 bases between. CDR3 protein: CASSFRGRSGANVLTF. As DNA, the CDR3 is TGTGCCAGCAGCTTCCGAGGGAGGTCTGGGGCCAACGTCCTGACTTTC.

This chain links TRBV28 with TRBJ1-4; no definite D call. The CDR3 loop spans 13 amino acids. CDR1 is MDHEN and CDR2 is SYDVKM in the germline V gene. Between the trimmed V and J ends, which lost 5 bases and 6 bases, there was a span of 10 bases. CDR3 protein: CASSNNFYEKLFF. Here the CDR3 DNA reads TGTGCCAGCAGTAACAATTTTTATGAAAAACTGTTTTTT.

The V call is TRBV6-5, the J call TRBJ1-2, with a weak D call TRBD1 (5 bases). This CDR3 region has 13 residues. V shed 4 bases and J shed 5 bases, with 11 bases lying between them. CDR1 and CDR2 from the germline V gene are MNHEY and SVGAGI. The CDR3 sequence: CASSSQGQYGYTF. The CDR3 DNA sequence: TGTGCCAGCAGTTCCCAAGGACAATATGGCTACACCTTC.

The rearrangement links TRBV5-1 to TRBJ2-6; no reliable D call. V was pared by 0 bases and J by 0 bases, with 7 bases between. CDR3 length: 16 residues. CDR1 SGHRS and CDR2 YFSETQ come from the germline V gene. The CDR3 region has the DNA TGCGCCAGCAGCTTGGAGATAGTCTCTGGGGCCAACGTCCTGACTTTC. Translation gives CASSLEIVSGANVLTF.

The chain uses TRBV4-3 and TRBJ1-5, with TRBD1 matching over 7 bases. CDR3 size: 15 residues. Germline V gene lookup returns CDR1 LGHNA and CDR2 YSLEER. V gave up 11 bases and J gave up 6 bases; unmatched junction bases: 16. CDR3 DNA: TGCGCCGGATCTATTTGGACAGGTCTTTCTCAGCCCCAGCATTTT. Translated, it gives CAGSIWTGLSQPQHF.

Only a few counts were recorded for this clone. The same CDR3 also results from other DNA sequences found in this sample. The chain joins TRBV6-5 to TRBJ2-2; 8 bases map to TRBD2. Germline V gene data show CDR1 as MNHEY and CDR2 as SVGAGI. This CDR3 region has 14 residues. J lost 3 bases, V lost 5 bases, and 2 bases had no gene match. This CDR3 reads CASSRGGDTGELFF. The CDR3 nucleotides read TGTGCCAGCAGTCGGGGGGGAGACACCGGGGAGCTGTTTTTT.

This chain joins TRBV18 and TRBJ2-2, with D possibly being TRBD1 (5 bases). This CDR3 comprises 18 residues. Germline CDR1 and CDR2: KGHSH and LQKENI. Trimming took 6 bases from V and 0 from J, leaving 20 bases between them. The CDR3 nucleotides read TGTGCCAGCTCCCCCAGGATGCCAACAGGCCCGAACACCGGGGAGCTGTTTTTT. It codes for CASSPRMPTGPNTGELFF.

The rearrangement links TRBV27 to TRBJ2-7; a weak D match, TRBD1 (6 bases). Germline assignment: CDR1 MNHEY and CDR2 SMNVEV (reference sequence). V was trimmed by 3 bases and J by 2 bases, leaving 11 bases between them. The CDR3 contains 14 residues. CDR3 coding DNA: TGTGCCAGCAGTTTCGAATACAGGGCCTACGAGCAGTACTTC. Its translation: CASSFEYRAYEQYF.

This clone was picked up a small number of times. The CDR3 here is CASSLGQGNTEAFF. The CDR3 DNA reads TGTGCCAGCAGTTTGGGACAGGGGAACACTGAAGCTTTCTTT. The rearrangement joins TRBV28 to TRBJ1-1; 9 nucleotides line up with TRBD1. V lost 3 bases, J lost 1 base, and 0 bases stayed unmatched. The CDR3 runs to 14 residues. Germline assignment: CDR1 MDHEN and CDR2 SYDVKM.

V and J are TRBV6-1 and TRBJ2-7; 7 nucleotides line up with TRBD2. Germline CDR1 MNHNS, CDR2 SASEGT. This CDR3 has 15 amino acids. The V gene end was trimmed by 6 bases and the J gene end by 0 bases; junction bases not matched to a gene: 8. This CDR3 reads CASRKEASGSYEQYF. In DNA form, the CDR3 reads TGTGCCAGCAGGAAGGAGGCTAGCGGCTCCTACGAGCAGTACTTC.

The gene calls are TRBV28 and TRBJ1-1; D gene ambiguous. Trimming removed 7 bases from V and 1 base from J, with 19 bases in between. This CDR3 is 16 amino acids long. The germline V gene encodes CDR1 MDHEN and CDR2 SYDVKM. The CDR3 DNA reads TGTGCCAGCATCAAGGGCCCTTCCCGGGGGAACACTGAAGCTTTCTTT. Its translation is CASIKGPSRGNTEAFF.

This clone was recorded a few times. This chain links TRBV5-1 with TRBJ2-7, with 8 positions matching TRBD1. V lost 0 bases, J lost 6 bases, and 5 bases stayed unmatched. CDR1 SGHRS and CDR2 YFSETQ come from the germline V gene. This CDR3 is built from 14 residues. CDR3 sequence (DNA): TGCGCCAGCAGCTTGGGGACAGGGTATGCCGAGCAGTACTTC. Protein: CASSLGTGYAEQYF.

This sequence joins TRBV7-9 and TRBJ1-3; 8 nucleotides match TRBD1. Germline V gene lookup returns CDR1 SEHNR and CDR2 FQNEAQ (reference sequence). The trim removed 2 bases at V and 2 bases at J, leaving 2 bases unmatched. This CDR3 has 15 residues. CDR3 amino acids: CASSLLQGAGNTIYF. Here the CDR3 DNA reads TGTGCCAGCAGCTTATTACAGGGGGCTGGAAACACCATATATTTT. Full variable domain (rest looked up from reference TRBV7-9 and TRBJ1-3): DTGVSQNPRHKITKRGQNVTFRCDPISEHNRLYWYRQTLGQGPEFLTYFQNEAQLEKSRLLSDRFSAERPKGSFSTLEIQRTEQGDSAMYLCASSLLQGAGNTIYFGEGSWLTVV.

J is TRBJ2-3 and V is TRBV5-4; 8 bases fit TRBD2. This CDR3 region has 20 residues. The trim removed 1 base at V and 1 base at J, leaving 17 bases unmatched. Germline values: CDR1 SGHNT, CDR2 YYREEE (reference sequence). The CDR3 loop is CASSLWGRTSWRAGTDTQYF. CDR3 coding DNA: TGTGCCAGCAGCTTGTGGGGCCGGACTAGCTGGCGGGCTGGCACAGATACGCAGTATTTT.

The genes are TRBV29-1 and TRBJ2-5, with D perhaps TRBD2 (6 bases). Trimming shortened V by 3 bases and J by 1 base, and 9 bases separated the two germline ends. CDR1 is SQVTM, CDR2 ANQGSEA, per germline. This CDR3 contains 13 residues. The CDR3 sequence: CSVERLVQETQYF. The CDR3 coding sequence is TGCAGCGTTGAGAGACTAGTCCAAGAGACCCAGTACTTC.

Only one count was recorded for this clone. This rearrangement joins TRBV4-1 to TRBJ2-7; D possibly corresponds to TRBD2 (5 bases). CDR1 is MGHRA and CDR2 is YSYEKL in the germline V gene. The CDR3 has 14 amino acids. Trimming pared 4 bases from V and 1 base from J, leaving 11 bases between. This CDR3 is CASSRVEGSYEQYF. The CDR3 nucleotides are TGCGCCAGCAGCCGGGTTGAGGGATCCTACGAGCAGTACTTC.

This sequence joins TRBV27 and TRBJ2-7; 11 nucleotides agree with TRBD2. Trimming cost V 8 bases and J 2 bases; bases outside gene matches: 8. Germline V CDR1 and CDR2: MNHEY, SMNVEV (reference sequence). CDR3 length: 15 amino acids. The CDR3 reads CASGKTSGNTYEQYF. The CDR3 DNA sequence: TGTGCCAGCGGGAAGACTAGCGGGAATACCTACGAGCAGTACTTC.